Listed here are 4 T cell receptor beta chains from one sample, sequenced in a study of cytomegalovirus exposure and HLA in healthy donors listed by TCRdb under 2017. Library prep was done by the immunoSEQ multiplex PCR assay. A mixture of 60 forward primers for TCR Vbeta segments and 13 reverse primers for TCR Jbeta segments was used in the multiplex PCR. The table was pulled from immuneACCESS by TCRdb, which kept in-frame rearrangements only. Such tables lose some clones; where checked, under half of the loss comes from unresolved V genes, and the rest has no known cause. The sample table holds roughly 200,000 clones, of which 80% to 90% were seen once. Roughly 1% of the sample belongs to the ten largest clones. Sequenced: PBMCs. The receptors here all came from a woman aged 18-29 years in good health and CMV-seronegative.

The chain is built from TRBV9 and TRBJ2-1; the match to TRBD1 covers 10 bases. With V trimmed by 4 bases and J by 2 bases, 6 bases remained unmatched. This CDR3 is 16 amino acids long. The V gene's germline CDR1 is SGDLS and CDR2 YYNGEE. The CDR3 DNA sequence: TGTGCCAGCAGCCGAACCGGGACAGGGGCCTACAATGAGCAGTTCTTC. It encodes CASSRTGTGAYNEQFF. Full variable domain (missing parts from reference TRBV9 and TRBJ2-1): DSGVTQTPKHLITATGQRVTLRCSPRSGDLSVYWYQQSLDQGLQFLIQYYNGEERAKGNILERFSAQQFPDLHSELNLSSLELGDSALYFCASSRTGTGAYNEQFFGPGTRLTVL.

The V call is TRBV5-4, the J call TRBJ2-3, with TRBD2 matching 12 bases. CDR1 and CDR2 from the germline V gene are SGHNT and YYREEE (reference sequence). The CDR3 has 17 amino acids. Trimming cost V 4 bases and J 3 bases; bases outside gene matches: 9. For the CDR3, the DNA is TGTGCCAGCAGCGTCCTAGCGGGAGGGCCTGGTACAGATACGCAGTATTTT. Translation gives CASSVLAGGPGTDTQYF.

The V and J genes are TRBV14 and TRBJ2-2, with D possibly matching TRBD1 (5 bases). CDR1 is SGHDN and CDR2 is FVKESK in the germline V gene. The CDR3 loop spans 16 amino acids. The germline V and J ends were trimmed by 4 bases and 3 bases, with 15 bases remaining between them. This CDR3 is CASSRSDRPYTGELFF. The CDR3 DNA sequence: TGTGCCAGCAGCCGGTCCGACAGACCTTACACCGGGGAGCTGTTTTTT.

The chain combines TRBV2 with TRBJ1-2; D perhaps matches TRBD1 (6 bases). V lost 5 bases to trimming and J lost 6 bases, with 10 bases between them. CDR1 SNHLY and CDR2 FYNNEI come from the germline V gene. The CDR3 sequence is 12 residues long. DNA for the CDR3: TGTGCCAGCAGTAGGGACAATCATGGCTACACCTTC. Translation gives CASSRDNHGYTF.